This TCR beta chain was profiled in a study of T cell responses to AZD1222 COVID-19 vaccine (dated by TCRdb to about 2021). Describing the broader study: AZD1222 recipients whose second dose came at about 4 weeks and those whose second dose came at about 12 weeks were combined into one group, since spike-specific TCR depth and breadth did not differ between the two schedules. A total of just over 230 trial participants underwent TCR sequencing, of whom approximately 210 received two doses of AZD1222 and about 25 received two doses of the MenACWY control vaccine. Trial participants were enrolled by age into subgroups of 18-55, 56-69 and 70-plus years, and around 150, 29 and 61 TCR-sequenced participants, respectively, were included in these subgroups. What the study reported, not specific to this receptor: Epitopes outside the regions mutated in the B.1.351 and B.1.1.7 variants were reportedly recognized by nearly half of the unique spike-specific TCRs. Most participants were white British and females outnumbered males, and the authors suggested that clonal diversity may have been underestimated. The vaccine-associated CD4 TCRs covered the entire spike protein, and the dominant responses fell in regions 160-218 and 743-854. Because no samples from the day 14 peak response were available, repertoires could be characterized only after the peak T cell response. After two AZD1222 doses, both the breadth and the depth of spike-specific TCRs were significantly higher than at day 0 and than in MenACWY recipients. Only a handful of AZD1222 recipients were SARS-CoV-2 seropositive at baseline, limiting conclusions about previously exposed vaccinees. In the small 56-69-year group, the increase in depth fell short of significance, most likely because of low power.

To note about this clone: Which antigen it targets is not known. Base qualities are not provided; no much larger clone lies one nucleotide away.

Sequences SGHDT (CDR1) and YYEEEE (CDR2) are obtained from the germline V gene. The CDR3 has 13 amino acids, counting the end cysteine and phenylalanine. Kept here is only the CDR3 DNA, which spans 39 bases and is read in frame from base 1. The V end loses 4 bases and the J end loses 1 base, and a stretch of 8 bases separates them. Taken with the paper, the label for time point translates to: baseline before first vaccination. Vaccinee samples were obtained from the UK trials COV001 and COV002, which included a single-blind randomized controlled phase 2/3 trial of AZD1222 (ChAdOx1 nCoV-19) in healthy adults. For TCRbeta chain sequencing, PBMC samples were collected from trial participants at day 0 and at day 28 after the second dose. The CDR3 regions of human TCRbeta chains were analyzed by immunosequencing. Per the source publication's procedure: TCRs in the repertoires were matched against a reference library of SARS-CoV-2-specific TCRs that had been generated with the MIRA antigen-specificity platform. Breadth was defined as the fraction of unique TCRs that were SARS-CoV-2-associated, and depth was defined as the fraction of total T cells that were SARS-CoV-2-associated. Using the MIRA data, each spike-specific TCR was mapped to the spike region that the TCR reacts to and placed in a CD4 or CD8 class. Log10-transformed breadth and depth values were compared by one-way ANOVA with Sidak's multiple comparisons tests. TCRdb took this table from immuneACCESS and kept in-frame rearrangements with V and J called. Such tables lack part of the clones; where checked against another copy, unresolved V genes explain under half of the gap, and the rest is unexplained. That table supplies the V and J calls and clone size; D and trimming were determined from the DNA. This sample gives under 150,000 clones in total; 85% to 95% of them show up just once. The ten largest clones capture roughly 4.9% of the sample.

Sequenced material: peripheral blood, taken on day 0 of AZD1222 vaccination. This sequence uses TRBV5-6 and TRBJ1-1; tentative D gene TRBD1, with 5 bases matching. The sequence derives from an adult in good health. The DNA is as follows: TGTGCCAGCAGCCCTACAGGGAACACTGAAGCTTTCTTT. Protein translation: CASSPTGNTEAFF.